This T cell receptor (beta chain) was profiled in a study of cytomegalovirus exposure and HLA in healthy donors. The assay was immunoSEQ multiplex PCR, and TCRdb's table has in-frame clones only and misses some. Found here are over 150,000 clones, less than 95% of them singletons; the top ten hold 3%. V lost 2 bases to trimming and J lost 6 bases, with 13 bases between them. Germline lookup yields CDR1 MNHNS and CDR2 SASEGT. The CDR3 runs to 14 residues. The sequenced material came from PBMCs. The receptor comes from a woman under 30 in good health and CMV-seropositive. V and J are TRBV6-1 and TRBJ1-2, with D tentatively TRBD1 (6 bases). In DNA, the CDR3 is TGTGCCAGCAGTGAAAGAGAGGGGGGGGATGGCTACACCTTC. This translates into CASSEREGGDGYTF.